The T cell receptor beta chain described here comes from a study of blood T cell repertoires in COVID-19. Across the study: Specimens from acute and convalescent COVID-19 originated in the United States, Italy and Spain. T cells, B-cell-depleted T cells, or PBMCs supplied cDNA or gDNA.

Original processing methods: Amplification of reference gene primers was used by the study to estimate nucleated cell counts. Generated by immunoSEQ multiplex PCR, the TCRdb table keeps only in-frame clones and is missing some. V, J and clone size were drawn from that table, and D and trimming were deduced from the DNA. The sample has around 180,000 clones; nearly 85% are singletons. The CDR3 runs to 18 residues. Germline CDR1 SGHRS, CDR2 YFSETQ. The germline V and J ends were trimmed by 3 bases and 0 bases, with 20 bases remaining between them. The sequenced sample consisted of peripheral blood. J is TRBJ2-3 and V is TRBV5-1, with D perhaps matching TRBD2 (6 bases). The source of this sequence is a woman aged 25 to 39 with acute or convalescent COVID-19. CDR3 coding DNA: TGCGCCAGCAGCTCAAGAGGGGACTCACGAATTAGCACAGATACGCAGTATTTT. Translated, it gives CASSSRGDSRISTDTQYF.